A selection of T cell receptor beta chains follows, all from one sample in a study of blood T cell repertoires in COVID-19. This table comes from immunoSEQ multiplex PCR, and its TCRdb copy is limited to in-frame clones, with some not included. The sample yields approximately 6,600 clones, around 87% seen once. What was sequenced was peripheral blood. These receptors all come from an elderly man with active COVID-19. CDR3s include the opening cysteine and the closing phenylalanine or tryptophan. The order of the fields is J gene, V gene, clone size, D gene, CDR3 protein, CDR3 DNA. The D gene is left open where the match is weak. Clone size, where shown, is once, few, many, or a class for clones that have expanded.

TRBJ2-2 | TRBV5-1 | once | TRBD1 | CASSLRFDRANTGELFF | TGCGCCAGCAGCCTAAGATTCGACAGGGCGAACACCGGGGAGCTGTTTTTT
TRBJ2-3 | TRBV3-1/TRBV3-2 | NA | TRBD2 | CASSQGTGGPDTQYF | TGTGCCAGCAGCCAAGGAACGGGAGGGCCAGATACGCAGTATTTT
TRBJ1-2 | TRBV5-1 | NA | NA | CASTFRPGDGYTF | TGCGCCAGCACCTTCCGACCAGGGGATGGCTACACCTTC
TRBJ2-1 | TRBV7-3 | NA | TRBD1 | CASSLGQGAGEQFF | TGTGCCAGCAGCCTTGGACAGGGGGCGGGTGAGCAGTTCTTC
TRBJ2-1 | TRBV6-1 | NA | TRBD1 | CASSEDRGVNEQFF | TGTGCCAGCAGTGAAGACAGGGGGGTCAATGAGCAGTTCTTC
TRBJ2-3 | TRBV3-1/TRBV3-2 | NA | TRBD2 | CASSRDSGSPGFGTDTQYF | TGTGCCAGCAGCCGAGATAGCGGGAGCCCTGGGTTTGGAACAGATACGCAGTATTTT
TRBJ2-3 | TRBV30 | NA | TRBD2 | CAWTTRGGRRDTQYF | TGTGCCTGGACCACCCGCGGCGGGAGAAGAGATACGCAGTATTTT
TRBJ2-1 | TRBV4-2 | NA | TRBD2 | CASSGGGSYNEQFF | TGTGCCAGCAGTGGCGGGGGCTCCTACAATGAGCAGTTCTTC
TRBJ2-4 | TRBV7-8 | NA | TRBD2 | CASSFRTSGTAKNIQYF | TGTGCCAGCAGCTTTCGGACTAGCGGGACAGCCAAAAACATTCAGTACTTC
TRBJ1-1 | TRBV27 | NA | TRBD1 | CASRKPGTVNTEAFF | TGTGCCAGCAGGAAACCCGGGACAGTGAACACTGAAGCTTTCTTT
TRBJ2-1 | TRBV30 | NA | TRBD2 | CAWSVPGGDEQFF | TGTGCCTGGAGTGTACCGGGGGGGGATGAGCAGTTCTTC
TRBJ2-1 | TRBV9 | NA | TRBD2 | CASSLGLAGDEQFF | TGTGCCAGCAGCCTAGGACTAGCGGGAGATGAGCAGTTCTTC
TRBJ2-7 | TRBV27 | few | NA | CASSSTAAGEQYF | TGTGCCAGCAGTTCCACAGCGGCAGGCGAGCAGTACTTC
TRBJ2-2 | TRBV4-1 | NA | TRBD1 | CASSRSGTANTGELFF | TGCGCCAGCAGCCGGTCCGGGACAGCGAACACCGGGGAGCTGTTTTTT
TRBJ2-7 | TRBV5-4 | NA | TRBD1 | CASSRADRARYEQYF | TGTGCCAGCAGCCGGGCGGACAGGGCCAGGTACGAGCAGTACTTC
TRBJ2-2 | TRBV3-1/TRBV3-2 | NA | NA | CASSQVGAGELFF | TGTGCCAGCAGCCAAGTCGGGGCCGGGGAGCTGTTTTTT
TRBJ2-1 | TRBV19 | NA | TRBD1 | CASGTGDDYNEQFF | TGTGCCAGTGGGACAGGGGACGACTACAATGAGCAGTTCTTC
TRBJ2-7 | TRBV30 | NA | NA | CAWGDNSYEQYF | TGTGCCTGGGGGGACAACTCCTACGAGCAGTACTTC
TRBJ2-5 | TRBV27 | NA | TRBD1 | CASSSLTGVETQYF | TGTGCCAGCAGTTCCTTAACAGGGGTGGAGACCCAGTACTTC
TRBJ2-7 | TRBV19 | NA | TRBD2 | CASSIGTSGSYEQYF | TGTGCCAGTAGTATCGGGACTAGCGGTTCCTACGAGCAGTACTTC
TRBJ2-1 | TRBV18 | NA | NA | CASSPLDWGDYNEQFF | TGTGCCAGCTCACCACTAGACTGGGGGGACTACAATGAGCAGTTCTTC
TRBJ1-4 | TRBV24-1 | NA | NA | CATRGGADSNEKLFF | TGTGCCACCAGAGGGGGGGCCGACTCTAATGAAAAACTGTTTTTT
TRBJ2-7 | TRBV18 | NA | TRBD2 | CASSPSLTGGGSEQYF | TGTGCCAGCTCACCATCCTTAACGGGAGGGGGGTCCGAGCAGTACTTC
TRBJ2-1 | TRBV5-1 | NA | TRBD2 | CASSSPKGLGGSYNEQFF | TGCGCCAGCAGCTCACCAAAGGGACTAGGTGGCTCCTACAATGAGCAGTTCTTC
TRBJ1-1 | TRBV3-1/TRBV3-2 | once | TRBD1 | CASSAGGGGTGGYTEAFF | TGTGCCAGCAGCGCAGGCGGAGGAGGGACAGGGGGCTACACTGAAGCTTTCTTT
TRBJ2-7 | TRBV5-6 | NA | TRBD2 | CASSPLAGGSYEQYF | TGTGCCAGCAGCCCATTAGCGGGAGGGTCCTACGAGCAGTACTTC
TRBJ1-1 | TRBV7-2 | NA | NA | CASSGGGANTEAFF | TGTGCCAGCAGCGGGGGGGGAGCGAACACTGAAGCTTTCTTT
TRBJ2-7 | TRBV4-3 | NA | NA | CASSQEWDNSYEQYF | TGCGCCAGCAGCCAAGAATGGGACAACTCCTACGAGCAGTACTTC
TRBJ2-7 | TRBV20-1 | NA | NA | CSVGPSYEQYF | TGCAGCGTGGGGCCCTCCTACGAGCAGTACTTC
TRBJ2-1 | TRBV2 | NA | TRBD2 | CASSEAPSGINEQFF | TGTGCCAGCAGTGAAGCGCCTAGCGGGATAAATGAGCAGTTCTTC
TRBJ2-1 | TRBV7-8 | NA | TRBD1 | CASSFGTGLYNEQFF | TGTGCCAGCAGCTTCGGGACAGGGCTTTACAATGAGCAGTTCTTC
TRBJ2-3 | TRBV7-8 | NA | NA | CASSLSSRTDTQYF | TGTGCCAGCAGCTTATCCAGTCGCACAGATACGCAGTATTTT
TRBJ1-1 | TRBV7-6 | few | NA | CASRYQAGTEAFF | TGTGCCAGCAGGTACCAGGCGGGCACTGAAGCTTTCTTT